The clone carrying this T cell receptor (beta chain) was seen just once. The antigen is unknown. The CDR3 length is 18 residues. Germline V gene sequence: CDR1 LNHNV, CDR2 YYDKDF (reference sequence). With 3 bases clipped from V and 3 bases from J, the junction kept 12 bases outside the gene matches. Measured with immunoSEQ multiplex PCR; TCRdb has only the in-frame clones, and not every one. This table has 13,000 to 15,000 clones, approximately 82% appearing once. The entry originates in a study of brain metastases from non-small cell lung cancer. Study-level findings and limits: T-cell infiltration was lower in brain metastases than primaries (P < 0.001). Paired brain metastases and primary tumors largely shared TCR repertoires. Expanded T-cell clones appeared in approximately 60% of brain metastases over primaries.

Sequencing input: primary lung tumor tissue. The V call is TRBV15, the J call TRBJ2-2, with 8 nucleotides matching TRBD2. The receptor comes from a donor aged 40 or over with non-small cell lung cancer. CDR3 in DNA: TGTGCCACCAGCAGTAAGGGCCGTACGGGAGGGCACACCGGGGAGCTGTTTTTT. This codes for CATSSKGRTGGHTGELFF.